This T cell receptor beta chain was recorded in a study of cytomegalovirus exposure and HLA in healthy donors. Study details: Around 77 million unique TCRs from HLA-typed donors made up an early data release. Overall study findings and caveats: The study listed approximately 160 cytomegalovirus-associated TCR beta chains. There was a cluster of highly shared sequence variants that was likely a sequencing artifact.

Comment on this clone: No antigen is known for it.

CDR1 and CDR2 from the germline V gene are SGHRS and YFSETQ. V shed 3 bases and J shed 0 bases, with 8 bases lying between them. The CDR3 loop spans 14 amino acids. The PCR was carried out with 60 Vbeta primers and 13 Jbeta primers. Only in-frame clones appear in the TCRdb table, and some are missing; sequencing was by immunoSEQ multiplex PCR. This sample lists over 100,000 clones; its ten largest clones have 3.5% to 4.5%. This sequence joins TRBV5-1 and TRBJ2-3; no reliable D call. Sequencing used PBMCs. This clonotype was obtained from a man aged 25-45 years in good health and CMV-seronegative. CDR3 sequence: CASSYQTSTDTQYF. The CDR3 bases are TGCGCCAGCAGCTACCAGACTAGCACAGATACGCAGTATTTT.